The 32 T cell receptor beta chains below were found in one sample sequenced in a study of vaccination effects on CD4 cells after COVID-19. Libraries were prepared by immunoSEQ multiplex PCR; TCRdb keeps only in-frame clonotypes and omits some of them. Seen here are around 22,000 clones, about three quarters observed once, and the top ten hold about a tenth. Antigen-specific CD4+ T cell clonotypes were called by their expansion after viral peptide-pool culture in ViraFEST. After roughly 10 days in culture, the CD4+ T cells were isolated. Either the mRNA-1273 or the BNT162b2 vaccine was given to participants as two doses. For these receptors, no antigen is known. Source: CD4+ T cells from PBMCs cultured with HCoV-NL63 spike peptides, taken after COVID-19 vaccination. These receptors originate from a human donor who received a COVID-19 vaccine.

The chain has TRBV6-1 and TRBJ2-1, with D possibly matching TRBD1 (5 bases). This CDR3 has 14 amino acids. The V end lost 8 bases, the J end lost 2 bases, and 13 bases lay between the germline ends. Germline-derived CDR1 and CDR2 are MNHNS and SASEGT. CDR3 sequence: CASGQGSTYNEQFF. The CDR3 bases are TGTGCCAGCGGTCAGGGTAGCACCTACAATGAGCAGTTCTTC.

The rearrangement links TRBV6-5 to TRBJ2-3; tentatively, D is TRBD2 (6 bases). Trimming left V 2 bases short and J 2 bases short, with 14 bases between. The germline V gene encodes CDR1 MNHEY and CDR2 SVGAGI. The CDR3 has 16 residues. As DNA, the CDR3 is TGTGCCAGCAGTTACAGCCAGCCGGGACTCACAGATACGCAGTATTTT. Residues: CASSYSQPGLTDTQYF.

This CDR3 reads CASSLADVTIYF. DNA for the CDR3: TGTGCCAGCAGCTTAGCGGACGTCACCATATATTTT. The chain recombines TRBV7-9 with TRBJ1-3; D gene uncertain. The CDR3 sequence is 12 residues long. The germline gives CDR1 SEHNR, CDR2 FQNEAQ (reference sequence). V lost 0 bases and J lost 9, with 6 bases in between.

By proportion, this clone is medium-sized. The chain employs TRBV6-5 and TRBJ1-6, with D maybe TRBD1 (5 bases). The CDR3 loop spans 15 amino acids. The ends were cut back, 0 bases at V and 9 bases at J, with 12 bases in the middle. The germline V gene encodes CDR1 MNHEY and CDR2 SVGAGI. The DNA of the CDR3 is TGTGCCAGCAGTTACTCGGAGGGCGGGGGTTCACCCCTCCACTTT. Encoded protein: CASSYSEGGGSPLHF.

The sample holds a few counts of this clone. The chain is built from TRBV9 and TRBJ2-3; 9 bases line up with TRBD2. The CDR3 sequence is 19 residues long. Trimming removed 1 base from V and 0 bases from J; junction bases left unmatched: 12. Germline V gene lookup returns CDR1 SGDLS and CDR2 YYNGEE. The CDR3 region has the DNA TGTGCCAGCAGCGTAATGGCGGGGGGGCCAGTAATCAGCACAGATACGCAGTATTTT. The encoded protein is CASSVMAGGPVISTDTQYF.

The chain employs TRBV9 and TRBJ1-5; D gene unclear. Trimming took off 2 bases at V and 9 bases at J, with 12 bases between the two ends. Germline values: CDR1 SGDLS, CDR2 YYNGEE. This CDR3 has 13 residues. The CDR3 is CASSVGATGPQHF. CDR3 coding DNA: TGTGCCAGCAGCGTCGGCGCTACGGGGCCCCAGCATTTT.

V usage is TRBV7-8 and J usage is TRBJ2-5, with D possibly TRBD2 on 6 matching bases. The CDR3 is made up of 15 amino acids. The germline V gene has CDR1 SGHVS and CDR2 FQNEAQ. V lost 1 base, J lost 2 bases, and 11 bases lay in between. Here the CDR3 reads CASSLERRDQETQYF. The CDR3 DNA is TGTGCCAGCAGCTTAGAACGGCGGGATCAAGAGACCCAGTACTTC.

The chain employs TRBV6-6 and TRBJ1-2; D may be TRBD1 (5 bases). Germline-derived CDR1 and CDR2 are MNHNY and SVGAGI (reference sequence). V lost 7 bases and J 3 bases, leaving 21 bases between the germline ends. CDR3 length: 16 residues. CDR3 sequence (DNA): TGTGCCAGCACCGAGGGCGGCGGGGGTCCGTACTATGGCTACACCTTC. It translates to CASTEGGGGPYYGYTF.

The V and J genes are TRBV5-4 and TRBJ1-3, with unresolved D. V lost 0 bases, J lost 2 bases, and 9 bases lay in between. There are 15 residues in the CDR3. Germline V gene data show CDR1 as SGHNT and CDR2 as YYREEE (reference sequence). DNA for the CDR3: TGTGCCAGCAGCTTGGACAGCGTGACTGGAAACACCATATATTTT. This sequence encodes CASSLDSVTGNTIYF.

This clone appeared once. The V call is TRBV19, the J call TRBJ1-1; TRBD1 might be the D (5 bases). Looked up from germline, CDR1 is LNHDA and CDR2 is SQIVND (reference sequence). Deletions cut 4 bases from V and 10 bases from J, with 19 bases between. The CDR3 extends over 14 amino acids. The CDR3 DNA follows: TGTGCCAGTAGTACGGACCTTGCTGGGGGTGTAGCTTTCTTT. The encoded protein is CASSTDLAGGVAFF. The full variable domain, in which reference TRBV19 and TRBJ1-1 provide the parts outside the CDR3, is DGGITQSPKYLFRKEGQNVTLSCEQNLNHDAMYWYRQDPGQGLRLIYYSQIVNDFQKGDIAEGYSVSREKKESFPLTVTSAQKNPTAFYLCASSTDLAGGVAFFGQGTRLTVV.

This clone has a handful of counts. The J gene is TRBJ1-1, the V gene TRBV6-5; D remains unclear. Trimming stripped 6 bases from V and 8 bases from J, with 13 bases between. CDR1 and CDR2 from the germline V gene are MNHEY and SVGAGI. The CDR3 loop spans 12 amino acids. The CDR3 spells CASSPHRQEAFF. CDR3 DNA: TGTGCCAGCAGCCCCCACCGGCAGGAAGCTTTCTTT.

The sample holds a few counts of this clone. The V gene is TRBV6-5, the J gene TRBJ2-2; the D gene is possibly TRBD2 (7 bases). Deletions cut 10 bases from V and 6 bases from J, with 18 bases between. Germline V CDR1 and CDR2: MNHEY, SVGAGI. This CDR3 comprises 14 residues. The CDR3 reads CAIRWGGRSGELFF. DNA for the CDR3: TGTGCCATCCGTTGGGGGGGCCGGTCCGGGGAGCTGTTTTTT.

In its sample, this clone was seen a few times. This rearrangement joins TRBV3-1 (or the pseudogene TRBV3-2) to TRBJ1-1, with D maybe TRBD1 (5 bases). CDR1 LGHDT and CDR2 YNNKEL come from the germline V gene (reference sequence). V lost 4 bases and J 3 bases, leaving 15 bases between the germline ends. This CDR3 is 15 amino acids long. CDR3 loop: CASSRGSGWDTEAFF. For the CDR3, the DNA is TGTGCCAGCAGCCGTGGCTCAGGGTGGGACACTGAAGCTTTCTTT.

This clone is medium-sized by share. The chain is built from TRBV6-2 or TRBV6-3 and TRBJ2-3; tentatively, D is TRBD1 (6 bases). The CDR3 covers 15 residues. The V end was cut by 2 bases, the J end by 3 bases, with 12 bases between. Germline CDR1 is MNHEY and CDR2 is SVGEGT. Written as DNA, the CDR3 is TGTGCCAGCAGTTACCAGCAGGGGCGAACAGATACGCAGTATTTT. Translated: CASSYQQGRTDTQYF.

CDR3 protein: CASSLIRTSGWSSTDTQYF. The CDR3 DNA reads TGTGCCAGCAGTTTAATTCGGACTAGCGGGTGGTCTAGCACAGATACGCAGTATTTT. The rearrangement joins TRBV27 to TRBJ2-3, with TRBD2 identical over 11 bases. The CDR3 is 19 amino acids. Germline values: CDR1 MNHEY, CDR2 SMNVEV (reference sequence). After removal of 2 bases from V and 0 bases from J, the junction contained 10 bases not matched to a gene.

This clone is a singleton in its sample. CDR3 in amino acids: CASSFRLRDYEQYF. Written as DNA, the CDR3 is TGCGCCAGCAGCTTCCGGCTCCGGGACTACGAGCAGTACTTC. The V call is TRBV5-1, the J call TRBJ2-7; TRBD2 might be the D (5 bases). Germline CDR1 SGHRS, CDR2 YFSETQ. CDR3 length: 14 amino acids. V was clipped by 2 bases and J by 3 bases, with 12 bases between them. The variable domain in full, completed from reference TRBV5-1 and TRBJ2-7, reads KAGVTQTPRYLIKTRGQQVTLSCSPISGHRSVSWYQQTPGQGLQFLFEYFSETQRNKGNFPGRFSGRQFSNSRSEMNVSTLELGDSALYLCASSFRLRDYEQYFGPGTRLTVT.

The chain links TRBV11-3 to TRBJ1-3, with 7 bases fitting TRBD1. CDR3 length equals 15 residues. Unmatched junction bases numbered 8, after V lost 5 bases and J lost 4 bases. Per the germline V gene, CDR1 is SGHNT and CDR2 is YENEEA. CDR3 amino acids: CASSQGQATGNTIYF. CDR3 sequence (DNA): TGTGCCAGCAGCCAAGGACAGGCTACGGGAAACACCATATATTTT.

This clone was detected a few times. The rearrangement links TRBV4-1 to TRBJ2-7, with TRBD1 matching over 7 bases. V was clipped by 4 bases and J by 5 bases; unmatched bases: 11. The CDR3 length is 15 residues. Germline assignment: CDR1 MGHRA and CDR2 YSYEKL. The CDR3 DNA sequence: TGCGCCAGCAGCCCTGGGACAGCCAGGGGCCACGAGCAGTACTTC. Translation gives CASSPGTARGHEQYF.

A few counts support this clone. The J gene is TRBJ1-1, the V gene TRBV18; 7 bases are a match to TRBD1. V was clipped by 3 bases and J by 4 bases; unmatched bases: 20. The CDR3 runs 19 residues. Germline CDR1 KGHSH, CDR2 LQKENI. The CDR3 bases are TGTGCCAGCTCACCGGTGGCAAAGACACACAGGGGTTCGGCCACTGAAGCTTTCTTT. Its translation: CASSPVAKTHRGSATEAFF.

The V call is TRBV4-1, the J call TRBJ1-1; D perhaps matches TRBD1 (5 bases). The germline V gene encodes CDR1 MGHRA and CDR2 YSYEKL. V lost 0 bases and J 4 bases, leaving 21 bases between the germline ends. The CDR3 length is 18 residues. The CDR3: CASSQDLGGIRIFTEAFF. The CDR3 DNA reads as TGCGCCAGCAGCCAAGATCTTGGGGGGATCAGGATTTTCACTGAAGCTTTCTTT.

The CDR3 loop is CASRFQTAGNYGYTF. The CDR3 nucleotides read TGTGCCAGCAGGTTTCAAACGGCAGGCAACTATGGCTACACCTTC. This chain joins TRBV5-5 and TRBJ1-2; D is ambiguous. Germline V lookup: CDR1 SGHKS, CDR2 YYEKEE (reference sequence). With 5 bases removed from V and 2 bases from J, the gap between germline ends came to 16 bases. The CDR3 covers 15 residues. Combining the CDR3 with reference TRBV5-5 and TRBJ1-2 gives the whole variable domain DAGVTQSPTHLIKTRGQQVTLRCSPISGHKSVSWYQQVLGQGPQFIFQYYEKEERGRGNFPDRFSARQFPNYSSELNVNALLLGDSALYLCASRFQTAGNYGYTFGSGTRLTVV.

The V and J genes are TRBV27 and TRBJ1-5; no reliable D call. The CDR3 contains 13 residues. The germline V gene has CDR1 MNHEY and CDR2 SMNVEV (reference sequence). Deletions cut 8 bases from V and 5 bases from J, with 13 bases between. The CDR3 DNA follows: TGTGCCAGCTCAGATCAACGGGATCAGCCCCAGCATTTT. Encoded protein: CASSDQRDQPQHF.

This clone has just a few counts. The chain links TRBV7-9 to TRBJ2-5; possible D gene TRBD2, 5 bases. The ends were cut back, 1 base at V and 0 bases at J, with 12 bases in the middle. This CDR3 region has 16 residues. From germline, CDR1 is SEHNR and CDR2 FQNEAQ (reference sequence). The CDR3 DNA follows: TGTGCCAGCAGCTTAGGGTCGGCTAGCTACCAAGAGACCCAGTACTTC. Its translation is CASSLGSASYQETQYF.

V usage is TRBV6-2 or TRBV6-3 and J usage is TRBJ2-7; perhaps TRBD2 as D (7 bases). This CDR3 has 14 residues. V lost 1 base to trimming and J lost 3 bases, with 10 bases between them. The germline gives CDR1 MNHEY, CDR2 SVGEGT. CDR3 bases: TGTGCCAGCAGTTACTGGGGGGGCCGCTACGAGCAGTACTTC. It yields the protein CASSYWGGRYEQYF.

This clone was found a few times. The genes are TRBV11-2 and TRBJ2-3; TRBD2 matches 12 bases. Germline lookup yields CDR1 SGHAT and CDR2 FQNNGV. Losses at the gene ends were 0 bases for V and 7 bases for J; bases not matched to a gene: 5. This CDR3 contains 16 residues. Here the CDR3 DNA reads TGTGCCAGCAGCTTAGAGACTAGCGGGAGTTATAATACGCAGTATTTT. Translating it yields CASSLETSGSYNTQYF.

Worth noting for this clone: Other nucleotide sequences from this sample produce the same CDR3. CDR3 residues: CASSETGIGETQYF. CDR3 coding DNA: TGTGCCAGCAGTGAAACGGGGATTGGGGAGACCCAGTACTTC. The rearrangement links TRBV6-1 to TRBJ2-5; D possibly corresponds to TRBD2 (5 bases). The CDR3 loop spans 14 amino acids. CDR1 is MNHNS, CDR2 SASEGT, per germline. Deletions cut 2 bases from V and 5 bases from J, with 12 bases between.

The rearrangement joins TRBV18 to TRBJ2-1, with D hard to call. This CDR3 has 14 amino acids. Per the germline V gene, CDR1 is KGHSH and CDR2 is LQKENI. V was trimmed by 5 bases and J by 8 bases, leaving 16 bases between them. For the CDR3, the DNA is TGTGCCAGCTCATTAACGCCGGGTTGGGATGAGCAGTTCTTC. Residues: CASSLTPGWDEQFF.

The V gene is TRBV11-2, the J gene TRBJ2-1; TRBD2 is a possible D gene (6 bases). Germline lookup yields CDR1 SGHAT and CDR2 FQNNGV. The CDR3 is 11 amino acids. The V end was cut by 5 bases, the J end by 8 bases, with 7 bases between. The CDR3 sequence is CASSPGDEQFF. The DNA of the CDR3 is TGTGCCAGCAGCCCGGGGGATGAGCAGTTCTTC.

The rearrangement links TRBV21-1 to TRBJ1-5. TRBV21-1 is reported as a pseudogene. The CDR3 covers 14 residues. CDR3 sequence (DNA): TGTGCCAGCAGCAAGGGGGGTGGCAATCAGCCCCAGCATTTT. Its translation is CASSKGGGNQPQHF.

The V gene is TRBV5-1, the J gene TRBJ1-2, with a weak D call TRBD1 (5 bases). The CDR3 covers 18 residues. The germline V and J ends were trimmed by 2 bases and 1 base, with 21 bases remaining between them. Germline V lookup: CDR1 SGHRS, CDR2 YFSETQ. CDR3 sequence reads: CASSLTEQGRGLNYGYTF. Written as DNA, the CDR3 is TGCGCCAGCAGCTTAACAGAGCAGGGTCGAGGGCTTAACTATGGCTACACCTTC.

The rearrangement links TRBV4-1 to TRBJ2-3, with a weak D call TRBD2 (5 bases). The V and J ends lost 3 bases and 1 base respectively, with 8 bases between them. There are 14 residues in the CDR3. Looked up from germline, CDR1 is MGHRA and CDR2 is YSYEKL. Here the CDR3 DNA reads TGCGCCAGCAGCCAGGCGGAGGGCACAGATACGCAGTATTTT. Its protein product is CASSQAEGTDTQYF.

This rearrangement joins TRBV5-1 to TRBJ2-5; possible D gene TRBD2, 5 bases. The CDR3 runs 16 residues. Germline CDR1 reads SGHRS; CDR2 reads YFSETQ. Trimming removed 0 bases at V and 1 base at J, with 13 bases between. For the CDR3, the DNA is TGCGCCAGCAGCTTGGGGCCGCTAGCTCGCCAAGAGACCCAGTACTTC. Residues: CASSLGPLARQETQYF.